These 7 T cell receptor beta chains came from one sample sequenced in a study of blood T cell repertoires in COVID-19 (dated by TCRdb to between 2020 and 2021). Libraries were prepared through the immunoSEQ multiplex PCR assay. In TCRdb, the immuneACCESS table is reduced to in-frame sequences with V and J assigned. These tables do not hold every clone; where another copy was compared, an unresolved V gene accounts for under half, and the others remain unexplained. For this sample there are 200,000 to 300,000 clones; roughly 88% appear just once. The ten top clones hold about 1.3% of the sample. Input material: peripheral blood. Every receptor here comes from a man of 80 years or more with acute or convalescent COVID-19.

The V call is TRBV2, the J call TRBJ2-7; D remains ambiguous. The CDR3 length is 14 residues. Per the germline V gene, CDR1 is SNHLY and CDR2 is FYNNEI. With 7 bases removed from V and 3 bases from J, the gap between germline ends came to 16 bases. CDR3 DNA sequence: TGTGCCAGCACCCTCCCGCTGATTAGCTACGAGCAGTACTTC. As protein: CASTLPLISYEQYF.

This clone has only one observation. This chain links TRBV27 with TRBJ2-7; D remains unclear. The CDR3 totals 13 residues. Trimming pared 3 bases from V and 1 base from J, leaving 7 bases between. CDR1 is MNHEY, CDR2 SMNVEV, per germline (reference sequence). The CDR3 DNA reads TGTGCCAGCAGTTTCCTAGGATCCTACGAGCAGTACTTC. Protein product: CASSFLGSYEQYF.

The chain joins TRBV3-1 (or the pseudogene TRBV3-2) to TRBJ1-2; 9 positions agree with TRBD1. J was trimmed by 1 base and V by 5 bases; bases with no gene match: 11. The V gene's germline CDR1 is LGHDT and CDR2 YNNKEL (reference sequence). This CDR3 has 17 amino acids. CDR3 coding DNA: TGTGCCAGCAGCTATGCCGGGACAGGGCACGGTAACTATGGCTACACCTTC. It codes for CASSYAGTGHGNYGYTF.

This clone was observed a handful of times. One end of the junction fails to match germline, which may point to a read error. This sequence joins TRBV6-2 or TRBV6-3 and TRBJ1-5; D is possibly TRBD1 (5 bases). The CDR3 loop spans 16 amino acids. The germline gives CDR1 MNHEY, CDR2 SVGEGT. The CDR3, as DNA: TGTGCCAGCAGCTACTCGGGGGGTAATAGCAATCAGCCCCAGCATTTT. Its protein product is CASSYSGGNSNQPQHF.

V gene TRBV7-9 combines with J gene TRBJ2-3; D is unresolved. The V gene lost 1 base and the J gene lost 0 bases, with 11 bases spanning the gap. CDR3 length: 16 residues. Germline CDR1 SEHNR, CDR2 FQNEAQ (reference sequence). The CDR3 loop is CASSLVGRPSTDTQYF. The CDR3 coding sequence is TGTGCCAGCAGCTTAGTCGGCAGGCCTAGCACAGATACGCAGTATTTT.

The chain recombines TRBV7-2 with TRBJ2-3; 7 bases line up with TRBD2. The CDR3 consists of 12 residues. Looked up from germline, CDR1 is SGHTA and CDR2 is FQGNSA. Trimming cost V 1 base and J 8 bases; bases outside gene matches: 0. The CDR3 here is CASSLGGGTQYF. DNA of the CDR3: TGTGCCAGCAGCTTAGGGGGGGGTACGCAGTATTTT.

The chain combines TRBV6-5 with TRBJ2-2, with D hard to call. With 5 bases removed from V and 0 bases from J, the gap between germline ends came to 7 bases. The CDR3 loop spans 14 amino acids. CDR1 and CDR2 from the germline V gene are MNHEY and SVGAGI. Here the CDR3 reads CASSRDANTGELFF. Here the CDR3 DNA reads TGTGCCAGCAGTCGAGATGCGAACACCGGGGAGCTGTTTTTT.